This T cell receptor (beta chain) was found in a study of T cells expressing NK-cell markers. Study as a whole: According to the study, TCR beta repertoires originated from sorted CD3+CD56+NKG2C+, CD3+CD56+NKG2C- and CD3+CD56-NKG2C+ T cells.

With regard to this clonotype: What it binds is not known.

General observations from the study: In more than 5 donors, dominant CD3+CD56+NKG2C+ clones formed about 1.0-8% of CD8+ cells.

CDR1 is SQVTM, CDR2 ANQGSEA, per germline. The CDR3 is 15 residues long. The TCR beta cDNA came from 5'RACE template switching with UMIs. TCRdb reprocessed the 5' RACE reads and stores each CDR3 protein as one record, lacking DNA. The sample includes a few hundred thousand distinct CDR3 sequences. This receptor was obtained from a young man in good health. The V and J genes are TRBV29-1 and TRBJ2-5; the TCRdb call, TRBD1, lacks DNA for checking. Sequenced sample: blood T cells: a sorted CD56 or NKG2C T cell subset, CD4+ or CD8+ T cells, or bulk PBMC T cells (not recorded which). The chain's CDR3 is CSVEPSRRGVETQYF.